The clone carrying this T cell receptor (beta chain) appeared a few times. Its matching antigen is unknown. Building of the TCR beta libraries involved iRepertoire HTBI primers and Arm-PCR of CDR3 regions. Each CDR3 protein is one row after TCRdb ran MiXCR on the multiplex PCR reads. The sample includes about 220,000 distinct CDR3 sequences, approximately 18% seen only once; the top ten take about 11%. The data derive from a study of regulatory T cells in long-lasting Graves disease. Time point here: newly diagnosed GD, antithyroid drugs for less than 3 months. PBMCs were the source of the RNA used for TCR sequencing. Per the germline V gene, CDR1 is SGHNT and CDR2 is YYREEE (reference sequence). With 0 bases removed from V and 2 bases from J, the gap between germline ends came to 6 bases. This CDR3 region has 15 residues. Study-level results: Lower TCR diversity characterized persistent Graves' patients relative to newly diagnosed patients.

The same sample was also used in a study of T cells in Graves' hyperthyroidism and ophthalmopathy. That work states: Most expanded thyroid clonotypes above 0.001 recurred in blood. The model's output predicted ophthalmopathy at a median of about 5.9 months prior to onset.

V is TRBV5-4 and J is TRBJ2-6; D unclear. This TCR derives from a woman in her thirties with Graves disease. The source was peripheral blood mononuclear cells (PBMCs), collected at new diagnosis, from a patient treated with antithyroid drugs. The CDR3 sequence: CASSLDQAGANVLTF. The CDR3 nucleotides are TGTGCCAGCAGCTTGGACCAGGCTGGGGCCAACGTCCTGACTTTC.